This T cell receptor beta chain originates from a study of T cells expressing NK-cell markers. For each CDR3 protein, TCRdb gives one entry from its re-call of the 5' RACE reads, without DNA. The ten top clones account for 4% to 6.5%, within a sample of hundreds of thousands of distinct CDR3 sequences. Per the germline V gene, CDR1 is SGHTA and CDR2 is FQGNSA. This CDR3 spans 16 amino acids. This TCR derives from a man aged 18 to 69 in good health. The gene calls are TRBV7-2 and TRBJ2-3; the D call from TCRdb, TRBD2, cannot be confirmed without DNA. Material: blood T cells: a sorted CD56 or NKG2C T cell subset, CD4+ or CD8+ T cells, or bulk PBMC T cells (not recorded which). The chain's CDR3 is CASSRTSGASADTQYF.